The source of this T cell receptor (beta chain) is a study of cytomegalovirus exposure and HLA in healthy donors. CDR1 and CDR2 (germline): SNHLY, FYNNEI. The CDR3 spans 12 residues. Trimming left V 4 bases short and J 5 bases short, with 8 bases between. 60 Vbeta and 13 Jbeta primers were used in PCR. Sequencing used immunoSEQ multiplex PCR; TCRdb keeps in-frame clones, though not all of them. The sample carries fewer than 70,000 clones, 65% to 70% recorded once. The specimen was PBMCs. This chain connects TRBV2 to TRBJ1-2; D not resolved. The source is a male donor in good health and CMV-seropositive. CDR3 nucleotides: TGTGCCAGCAGTGTAAATAGTTATGGCTACACCTTC. This codes for CASSVNSYGYTF.